The 2 T cell receptor beta chains below all came from one sample that was sequenced in a study of T cells in Graves' hyperthyroidism and ophthalmopathy. RNA transcripts gave rise to amplified TCR beta CDR3 regions. Researchers ran a first-round RT-PCR on the TCR CDR3 using the HTBI primer set. TCRdb ran MiXCR on the multiplex PCR reads and lists one entry per CDR3 protein. The table includes roughly 740,000 distinct CDR3 sequences, about 17% detected once. The sample taken for sequencing was blood. The receptors here all came from a man aged 18 to 35 with Graves' hyperthyroidism.

The rearrangement links TRBV7-9 to TRBJ2-2; 9 nucleotides agree with TRBD1. After removal of 10 bases from V and 6 bases from J, the junction contained 12 bases not matched to a gene. There are 15 residues in the CDR3. CDR1 and CDR2 (germline): SEHNR, FQNEAQ (reference sequence). Written as DNA, the CDR3 is TGTGCCACCGCGACAGGGGGAAACTGGCCCGGGGAGCTGTTTTTT. Protein: CATATGGNWPGELFF.

This clonotype has just a few counts. The genes are TRBV2 and TRBJ1-2, with a possible D match to TRBD1 (5 bases). CDR1 is SNHLY and CDR2 is FYNNEI in the germline V gene. This CDR3 region has 15 residues. V was clipped by 3 bases and J by 3 bases, with 14 bases between them. Here the CDR3 reads CASSDWAGSDYGYTF. CDR3 DNA sequence: TGTGCCAGCAGTGACTGGGCAGGGTCGGACTATGGCTACACCTTC.